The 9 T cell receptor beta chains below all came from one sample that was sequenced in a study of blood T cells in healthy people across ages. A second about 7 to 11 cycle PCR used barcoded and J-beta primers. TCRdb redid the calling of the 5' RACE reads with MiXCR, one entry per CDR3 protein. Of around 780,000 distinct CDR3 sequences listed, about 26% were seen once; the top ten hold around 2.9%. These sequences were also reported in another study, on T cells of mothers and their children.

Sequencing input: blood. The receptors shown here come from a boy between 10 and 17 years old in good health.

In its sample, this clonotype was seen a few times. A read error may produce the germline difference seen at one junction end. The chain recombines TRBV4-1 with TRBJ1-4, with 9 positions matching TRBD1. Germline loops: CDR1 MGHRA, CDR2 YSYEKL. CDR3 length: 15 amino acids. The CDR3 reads CASSLGTGREEKLFF. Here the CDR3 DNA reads TGCGCCAGCAGCCTGGGGACAGGGCGGGAGGAAAAGCTGTTTTTT.

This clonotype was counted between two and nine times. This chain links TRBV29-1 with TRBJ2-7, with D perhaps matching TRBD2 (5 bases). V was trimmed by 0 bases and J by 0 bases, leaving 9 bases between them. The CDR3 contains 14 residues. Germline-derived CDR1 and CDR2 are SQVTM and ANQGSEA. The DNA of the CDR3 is TGCAGCGTTGAAGATCGGGAAGGCTCCTACGAGCAGTACTTC. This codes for CSVEDREGSYEQYF.

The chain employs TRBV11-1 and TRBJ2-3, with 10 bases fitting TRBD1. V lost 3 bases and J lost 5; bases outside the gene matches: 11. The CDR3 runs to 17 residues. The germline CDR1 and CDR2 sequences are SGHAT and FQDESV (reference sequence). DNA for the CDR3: TGTGCCAGCAGCTTTCAACTACCGGGACAGGGGAGAGATACGCAGTATTTT. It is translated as CASSFQLPGQGRDTQYF.

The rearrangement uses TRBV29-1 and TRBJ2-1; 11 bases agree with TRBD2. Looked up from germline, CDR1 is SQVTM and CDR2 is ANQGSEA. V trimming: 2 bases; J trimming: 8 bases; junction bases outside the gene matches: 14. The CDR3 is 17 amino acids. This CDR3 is CSVELGLAGGIGDEQFF. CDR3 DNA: TGCAGCGTTGAACTAGGTCTAGCGGGGGGTATTGGGGATGAGCAGTTCTTC.

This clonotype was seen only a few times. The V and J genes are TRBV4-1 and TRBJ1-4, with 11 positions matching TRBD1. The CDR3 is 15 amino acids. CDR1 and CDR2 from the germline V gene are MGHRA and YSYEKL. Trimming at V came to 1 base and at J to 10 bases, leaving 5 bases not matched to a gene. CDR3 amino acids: CASSQGRDRGGKLFF. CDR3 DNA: TGCGCCAGCAGCCAAGGCCGGGACAGGGGGGGAAAACTGTTTTTT.

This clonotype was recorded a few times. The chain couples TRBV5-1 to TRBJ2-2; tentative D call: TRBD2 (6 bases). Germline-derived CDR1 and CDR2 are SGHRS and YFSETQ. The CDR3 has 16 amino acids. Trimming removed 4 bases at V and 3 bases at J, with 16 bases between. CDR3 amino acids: CASSPLGGADTGELFF. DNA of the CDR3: TGCGCCAGCAGCCCCCTAGGAGGGGCGGACACCGGGGAGCTGTTTTTT.

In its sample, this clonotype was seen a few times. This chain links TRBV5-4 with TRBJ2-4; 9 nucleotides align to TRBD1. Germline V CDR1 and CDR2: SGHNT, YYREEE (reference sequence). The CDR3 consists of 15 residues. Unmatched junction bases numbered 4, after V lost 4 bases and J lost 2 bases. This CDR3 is CASSRDRETKNIQYF. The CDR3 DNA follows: TGTGCCAGCAGCCGGGACAGGGAGACCAAAAACATTCAGTACTTC.

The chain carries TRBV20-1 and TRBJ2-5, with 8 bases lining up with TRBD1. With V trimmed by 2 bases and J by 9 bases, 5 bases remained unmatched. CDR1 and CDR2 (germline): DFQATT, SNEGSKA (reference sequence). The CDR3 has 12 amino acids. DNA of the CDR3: TGCAGTGCTAGACAAGACAGGGGCTCCCAGTACTTC. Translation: CSARQDRGSQYF.

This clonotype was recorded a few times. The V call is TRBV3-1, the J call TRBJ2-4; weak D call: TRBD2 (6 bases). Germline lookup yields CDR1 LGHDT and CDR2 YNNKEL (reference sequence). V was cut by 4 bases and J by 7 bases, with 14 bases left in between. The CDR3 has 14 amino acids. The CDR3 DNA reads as TGTGCCAGCAGCCCCAGAGAACGGGGGAACATTCAGTACTTC. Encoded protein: CASSPRERGNIQYF.